Listed below are T cell receptor beta chains from one sample, sequenced in a study of shared clonotypes between healthy human individuals. Generated by immunoSEQ multiplex PCR, the TCRdb table keeps only in-frame clones and is missing some. The data contain around 720,000 clones, around 73% of them singletons. The sequenced sample consisted of memory CD4+ T cells sorted from blood. The origin of the receptors is a woman aged 25-40 years in good health. Each CDR3 is given with its conserved first and last residue. The D gene is left open where the match is weak. Where a row states a size, it is once, few, many or the class of an expanded clone; other rows omit it.

CDR3	DNA	D	size	V	J
CASSGGRRSSGNTIYF	TGTGCCAGCAGTGGAGGAAGACGATCGTCTGGAAACACCATATATTTT	.	.	TRBV2	TRBJ1-3
CASSRTGNYGYTF	TGTGCCAGCAGCAGGACAGGCAACTATGGCTACACCTTC	TRBD1	once	TRBV7-9	TRBJ1-2
CASSNSVSGNTIYF	TGTGCCAGCAGCAACAGTGTGTCTGGAAACACCATATATTTT	.	many	TRBV7-8	TRBJ1-3
CASSRTASGNTIYF	TGCGCCAGCAGCAGGACGGCCTCTGGAAACACCATATATTTT	.	.	TRBV5-1	TRBJ1-3
CASSPRQLTDTQYF	TGCGCCAGCAGCCCCAGACAGCTAACAGATACGCAGTATTTT	.	.	TRBV5-1	TRBJ2-3
CASSSQWSSGRGNEQFF	TGTGCCAGTAGTAGCCAGTGGAGTAGCGGGAGAGGAAATGAGCAGTTCTTC	TRBD2	.	TRBV19	TRBJ2-1
CASRPGQVNEKLFF	TGTGCCAGCAGGCCGGGACAGGTTAATGAAAAACTGTTTTTT	TRBD1	few	TRBV2	TRBJ1-4
CASRVTDSGANVLTF	TGTGCCAGCAGGGTAACAGACTCTGGGGCCAACGTCCTGACTTTC	.	.	TRBV2	TRBJ2-6
CASTPGTGPGELFF	TGCGCCAGCACCCCTGGGACAGGGCCCGGGGAGCTGTTTTTT	TRBD1	once	TRBV5-1	TRBJ2-2
CASIEARGYNEQFF	TGTGCCAGCATCGAAGCCCGAGGCTACAATGAGCAGTTCTTC	.	.	TRBV2	TRBJ2-1
CASSPPDRNYEQYF	TGTGCCAGCTCACCACCCGACAGAAACTACGAGCAGTACTTC	.	.	TRBV18	TRBJ2-7
CASSIVFTVSNQPQHF	TGTGCCAGTAGTATAGTCTTTACAGTTAGCAATCAGCCCCAGCATTTT	.	.	TRBV19	TRBJ1-5
CSATGVTEAFF	TGCAGTGCCACAGGGGTCACTGAAGCTTTCTTT	TRBD1	.	TRBV20-1	TRBJ1-1
CASSLRFIGRLSNEQFF	TGTGCCAGCAGTTTGAGGTTCATCGGGAGGCTAAGCAATGAGCAGTTCTTC	TRBD2	.	TRBV28	TRBJ2-1
CSASRGPRQYF	TGCAGTGCTAGCAGGGGCCCAAGGCAGTATTTT	.	.	TRBV20-1	TRBJ2-3
CASSELSAGAFF	TGTGCCAGCAGTGAATTGTCGGCGGGGGCTTTCTTT	.	.	TRBV2	TRBJ1-1
CASSGGVAGELYEQYF	TGTGCCAGCAGTGGGGGGGTAGCGGGAGAGTTGTACGAGCAGTACTTC	TRBD2	.	TRBV28	TRBJ2-7
CSARQGYREDF	TGCAGTGCTAGGCAGGGTTATCGGGAGGACTTC	TRBD2	.	TRBV20-1	TRBJ2-7
CASSYSGYPGETQYF	TGTGCCAGCAGTTACTCTGGTTATCCGGGGGAGACCCAGTACTTC	.	few	TRBV6-5	TRBJ2-5
CASSFLAGDGLRGYTF	TGTGCCAGCAGCTTCTTGGCAGGGGACGGGCTAAGAGGCTACACCTTC	.	.	TRBV7-9	TRBJ1-2
CASSIGTGPRDTEAFF	TGTGCCAGCAGCATAGGGACAGGGCCCCGGGACACTGAAGCTTTCTTT	TRBD1	once	TRBV28	TRBJ1-1
CASSLWSGANVLTF	TGCGCCAGCAGCTTATGGTCTGGGGCCAACGTCCTGACTTTC	.	.	TRBV5-1	TRBJ2-6
CASSGEGHVSIAYEQYF	TGTGCCAGCAGTGGTGAAGGGCACGTCAGCATAGCCTACGAGCAGTACTTC	.	few	TRBV6-1	TRBJ2-7
CASRRGNNEQFF	TGTGCCAGCCGGAGGGGAAACAATGAGCAGTTCTTC	.	once	TRBV2	TRBJ2-1
CASSPGQGGEKLFF	TGCGCCAGCAGCCCGGGACAGGGAGGCGAAAAACTGTTTTTT	TRBD1	.	TRBV4-1	TRBJ1-4
CASSLGTGGNTQYF	TGCGCCAGCAGCTTGGGGACAGGGGGTAATACGCAGTATTTT	TRBD1	.	TRBV5-1	TRBJ2-3
CASSLWALNTEAFF	TGCGCCAGCAGCTTATGGGCCCTGAACACTGAAGCTTTCTTT	.	once	TRBV5-1	TRBJ1-1
CASSARGMGTEAFF	TGTGCCAGCAGTGCCAGGGGAATGGGCACTGAAGCTTTCTTT	.	once	TRBV2	TRBJ1-1
CASSGMTGLTGELFF	TGTGCCAGCAGCGGTATGACAGGGCTCACCGGGGAGCTGTTTTTT	TRBD1	.	TRBV11-3	TRBJ2-2
CASSHPGAANYGYTF	TGCGCCAGCAGCCACCCCGGGGCGGCTAACTATGGCTACACCTTC	.	.	TRBV4-1	TRBJ1-2
CASSYGQSGEKLFF	TGTGCCAGCAGTTACGGCCAATCTGGCGAAAAACTGTTTTTT	.	.	TRBV6-6	TRBJ1-4
CASSLLETQYF	TGTGCCAGCAGCTTACTGGAGACCCAGTACTTC	.	many	TRBV11-2	TRBJ2-5
CASSLEYTGELFF	TGTGCCAGCAGTCTTGAATATACCGGGGAGCTGTTTTTT	.	.	TRBV6-5	TRBJ2-2
CASSRDRGEETQYF	TGTGCCAGTTCCCGGGACAGGGGGGAAGAGACCCAGTACTTC	TRBD1	.	TRBV7-3	TRBJ2-5
CASNDVRLLSNQPQHF	TGTGCCAGTAATGATGTAAGGTTGTTGAGCAATCAGCCCCAGCATTTT	.	many	TRBV19	TRBJ1-5
CASSITGDYNSPLHF	TGTGCCAGTAGTATCACGGGTGACTATAATTCACCCCTCCACTTT	.	once	TRBV19	TRBJ1-6
CASSESIPLGGNTEAFF	TGTGCCAGCAGTGAATCTATACCATTAGGGGGTAACACTGAAGCTTTCTTT	.	many	TRBV25-1	TRBJ1-1
CASSSWDRGNTEAFF	TGCGCCAGCAGCTCTTGGGACAGGGGGAACACTGAAGCTTTCTTT	TRBD1	.	TRBV5-1	TRBJ1-1
CASSRVHAGQGGGYTF	TGTGCCAGCAGCAGAGTTCACGCGGGACAGGGAGGCGGCTACACCTTC	.	.	TRBV21-1	TRBJ1-2
CASSSSTGRAQSSYNEQFF	TGTGCCAGCAGTTCCTCGACCGGGAGGGCCCAGAGCTCCTACAATGAGCAGTTCTTC	TRBD2	.	TRBV6-7	TRBJ2-1
CASSTLGTVNGYTF	TGTGCCAGCAGCACCTTAGGGACAGTCAATGGCTACACCTTC	TRBD1	.	TRBV28	TRBJ1-2
CASTEGLTRISSYEQYF	TGTGCCAGCACTGAGGGACTCACACGCATCAGCTCCTACGAGCAGTACTTC	.	.	TRBV5-8	TRBJ2-7
CASSLGAGRTYEQYF	TGTGCCAGCAGTTTGGGAGCGGGTCGCACCTACGAGCAGTACTTC	.	.	TRBV28	TRBJ2-7
CASKMSGNSETQYF	TGTGCCAGCAAGATGAGCGGGAACTCGGAGACCCAGTACTTC	TRBD2	many	TRBV6-7	TRBJ2-5
CASSCRGF	TGTGCCAGCAGTTGCCGGGGCTTT	.	.	TRBV27	TRBJ1-1
CASSSPETSGKRETQYF	TGTGCCAGTAGTTCCCCTGAGACTAGCGGCAAAAGGGAGACCCAGTACTTC	TRBD2	few	TRBV19	TRBJ2-5
CATRQSDSNQPQHF	TGTGCCACCCGACAATCAGATAGCAATCAGCCCCAGCATTTT	.	.	TRBV10-3	TRBJ1-5
CASSQTRMEQYF	TGTGCCAGCAGCCAGACTAGGATGGAGCAGTACTTC	.	.	TRBV6-6	TRBJ2-7
CASSYSETPYEQYF	TGTGCCAGCAGCTATAGCGAAACCCCCTACGAGCAGTACTTC	.	.	TRBV6-6	TRBJ2-7
CASRPRGGDEKLFF	TGTGCCAGTAGGCCCAGGGGTGGAGATGAAAAACTGTTTTTT	.	.	TRBV19	TRBJ1-4
CASSLVGQAQDGYTF	TGCGCCAGCAGCTTGGTGGGTCAGGCTCAGGATGGCTACACCTTC	.	.	TRBV5-1	TRBJ1-2
CASSNKGEQYF	TGTGCCAGCAGTAATAAAGGAGAGCAGTACTTC	.	.	TRBV6-5	TRBJ2-5
CASSKHGRAGSYEQYF	TGTGCCAGCAGCAAACACGGGAGGGCCGGCTCCTACGAGCAGTACTTC	TRBD2	.	TRBV28	TRBJ2-7
CASRARGGEPNF	TGTGCCAGCAGGGCGCGGGGTGGGGAGCCGAACTTC	.	.	TRBV6-1	TRBJ2-7